Following are 29 T cell receptor beta chains from one sample sequenced in a study of OX40 agonist ivuxolimab in advanced cancers. Generated by immunoSEQ multiplex PCR, the TCRdb table keeps only in-frame clones and is missing some. The data contain about 40,000 clones, around 89% of them singletons. The specimen was CD4+ or CD8+ T cells sorted from blood, collected in a trial of the OX40 agonist ivuxolimab. The receptors shown here come from an adult with an advanced solid tumor such as melanoma, head and neck, liver or kidney cancer.

This clone was observed a single time. Here the CDR3 reads CASSRLAADNEQFF. The CDR3 nucleotides read TGTGCCAGCAGCCGACTAGCGGCGGACAATGAGCAGTTCTTC. The chain combines TRBV7-6 with TRBJ2-1; 9 bases fit TRBD2. In germline, CDR1 is SGHVS, CDR2 FNYEAQ. The CDR3 covers 14 residues. Trimming cost V 5 bases and J 5 bases; bases outside gene matches: 4.

This clone was counted once. The chain employs TRBV28 and TRBJ2-3; D ambiguous. Germline loops: CDR1 MDHEN, CDR2 SYDVKM. The germline V and J ends were trimmed by 3 bases and 0 bases, with 13 bases remaining between them. The CDR3 has 16 residues. Here the CDR3 DNA reads TGTGCCAGCAGTTTCGATGACTCCGTGAGCACAGATACGCAGTATTTT. Its translation: CASSFDDSVSTDTQYF.

The genes are TRBV5-4 and TRBJ2-7, with 7 bases lining up with TRBD1. The J segment lost 3 bases and the V segment lost 6 bases, leaving 6 bases of the junction unmatched. The CDR3 is 13 residues long. Germline CDR1 reads SGHNT; CDR2 reads YYREEE (reference sequence). For the CDR3, the DNA is TGTGCCAGCATAGGACAGGAAGACTACGAGCAGTACTTC. Its translation is CASIGQEDYEQYF.

This sequence joins TRBV9 and TRBJ2-7; 11 bases are shared with TRBD1. The V and J ends lost 2 bases and 7 bases, in that order; junction bases with no gene match: 2. Germline CDR1 is SGDLS and CDR2 is YYNGEE. The CDR3 has 13 amino acids. The CDR3 here is CASSVGQGEEQYF. Here the CDR3 DNA reads TGTGCCAGCAGCGTGGGACAGGGGGAAGAGCAGTACTTC.

This chain joins TRBV21-1 and TRBJ1-4. TRBV21-1 represents a pseudogene. This CDR3 has 15 residues. CDR3 nucleotides: TGTGCCAGCAGCAAAGTGGTTAGCCGAAATGAAAAACTGTTTTTT. Encoded protein: CASSKVVSRNEKLFF.

This clone was seen only a few times. Other DNA variants within this sample encode the same CDR3. The rearrangement uses TRBV5-1 and TRBJ2-7; D is unclear. The CDR3 spans 14 residues. Germline CDR1 SGHRS, CDR2 YFSETQ. V was shortened by 0 bases and J by 2 bases, with 9 bases between the two germline ends. Written as DNA, the CDR3 is TGCGCCAGCAGCTTGGTCCAGGCCACCTACGAGCAGTACTTC. It is translated as CASSLVQATYEQYF.

The rearrangement joins TRBV29-1 to TRBJ1-4, with a weak D call TRBD1 (5 bases). V dropped 0 bases and J dropped 4 bases, with 9 bases sitting between them. CDR3 length: 14 residues. Germline lookup yields CDR1 SQVTM and CDR2 ANQGSEA. In DNA form, the CDR3 reads TGCAGCGTTGAAGACTGGGGGAGTAATGAAAAACTGTTTTTT. It translates to CSVEDWGSNEKLFF.

J is TRBJ2-7 and V is TRBV2; 9 bases line up with TRBD2. There are 15 residues in the CDR3. From germline, CDR1 is SNHLY and CDR2 FYNNEI. Losses at the gene ends were 2 bases for V and 4 bases for J; bases not matched to a gene: 6. The CDR3 nucleotides are TGTGCCAGCAGTGAAAGGGTAGCGGGAGTGTACGAGCAGTACTTC. It specifies CASSERVAGVYEQYF.

CDR3 DNA sequence: TGTGCCATCAGAGGACTAGCGGGAGCCTACGAGCAGTACTTC. It translates to CAIRGLAGAYEQYF. V and J are TRBV10-3 and TRBJ2-7; 13 bases are shared with TRBD2. After removal of 6 bases from V and 2 bases from J, the junction contained 1 base not matched to a gene. The CDR3 contains 14 residues. CDR1 ENHRY and CDR2 SYGVKD come from the germline V gene.

The gene calls are TRBV5-6 and TRBJ1-4, with 7 bases that match TRBD1. J was trimmed by 7 bases and V by 4 bases; bases with no gene match: 10. Germline V gene sequence: CDR1 SGHDT, CDR2 YYEEEE. This CDR3 contains 15 residues. In nucleotides, the CDR3 is TGTGCCAGCAGCGACGACAGGGACTATGGTGAAAAACTGTTTTTT. Its translation is CASSDDRDYGEKLFF.

This clone is a singleton in its sample. The chain combines TRBV7-2 with TRBJ1-2; D is undetermined. The CDR3 consists of 15 residues. Trimming left V 4 bases short and J 2 bases short, with 14 bases between. Germline values: CDR1 SGHTA, CDR2 FQGNSA. The CDR3 coding sequence is TGTGCCAGCAGCTCCTATACTGGACCGAACTATGGCTACACCTTC. It translates to CASSSYTGPNYGYTF. Filled out from reference TRBV7-2 and TRBJ1-2, the complete variable domain reads GAGVSQSPSNKVTEKGKDVELRCDPISGHTALYWYRQSLGQGLEFLIYFQGNSAPDKSGLPSDRFSAERTGGSVSTLTIQRTQQEDSAVYLCASSSYTGPNYGYTFGSGTRLTVV.

The chain has TRBV27 and TRBJ1-1; no clear D gene. Germline lookup yields CDR1 MNHEY and CDR2 SMNVEV (reference sequence). The CDR3 extends over 14 amino acids. V lost 5 bases to trimming and J lost 4 bases, with 14 bases between them. The CDR3, as DNA: TGTGCCAGCAGTCGGAAGGGATGGCGCACTGAAGCTTTCTTT. Its protein is CASSRKGWRTEAFF.

The chain carries TRBV7-8 and TRBJ1-2; 9 bases line up with TRBD1. Per the germline V gene, CDR1 is SGHVS and CDR2 is FQNEAQ. With V trimmed by 0 bases and J by 3 bases, 5 bases remained unmatched. The CDR3 has 16 residues. CDR3 protein: CASSLARQGGDYGYTF. The CDR3 nucleotides are TGTGCCAGCAGCTTAGCCCGACAGGGGGGCGACTATGGCTACACCTTC.

Only a few counts were recorded for this clone. The CDR3 coding sequence is TGTGCCAGCAGAGAGGGCCGTCAGCCCCAGCATTTT. It encodes CASREGRQPQHF. This chain uses TRBV28 with TRBJ1-5; no reliable D call. From germline, CDR1 is MDHEN and CDR2 SYDVKM. V lost 6 bases and J 6 bases, leaving 9 bases between the germline ends. This CDR3 is 12 amino acids long.

V is TRBV29-1 and J is TRBJ2-3; TRBD1 or TRBD2 may be the D gene (5 bases each). The CDR3 has 14 amino acids. Germline assignment: CDR1 SQVTM and CDR2 ANQGSEA. The ends were cut back, 7 bases at V and 4 bases at J, with 18 bases in the middle. For the CDR3, the DNA is TGCAGCGCCCCGGGACCTCTCAGGCCAGATACGCAGTATTTT. Translated: CSAPGPLRPDTQYF.

This chain connects TRBV30 to TRBJ1-4; a possible D gene is TRBD1 (5 bases). The CDR3 length is 13 residues. V was trimmed by 3 bases and J by 6 bases, leaving 11 bases between them. Germline V gene sequence: CDR1 GTSNPN, CDR2 SVGIG (reference sequence). CDR3 residues: CAWSVDRYEKLFF. The CDR3 DNA follows: TGTGCCTGGAGCGTAGACAGATATGAAAAACTGTTTTTT.

The sample holds a few counts of this clone. The genes are TRBV7-9 and TRBJ1-1; D call uncertain. Germline CDR1 and CDR2: SEHNR and FQNEAQ (reference sequence). V gave up 2 bases and J gave up 1 base, with 2 bases separating them. The CDR3 is 12 residues long. CDR3 loop: CASSLWNTEAFF. For the CDR3, the DNA is TGTGCCAGCAGCTTATGGAACACTGAAGCTTTCTTT.

This rearrangement joins TRBV5-1 to TRBJ1-5; 8 nucleotides agree with TRBD1. Germline V lookup: CDR1 SGHRS, CDR2 YFSETQ. The ends lost 2 bases at V and 7 bases at J; junction bases unmatched: 5. The CDR3 runs to 14 residues. CDR3 sequence (DNA): TGCGCCAGCAGCTTAGGACAGGGCGAGCAGCCCCAGCATTTT. Translating it yields CASSLGQGEQPQHF.

V and J are TRBV4-1 and TRBJ2-7, with D perhaps matching TRBD1 (6 bases). There are 12 residues in the CDR3. The ends were cut back, 4 bases at V and 6 bases at J, with 10 bases in the middle. Germline CDR1 and CDR2: MGHRA and YSYEKL. The chain's CDR3 is CASSLTGREQYF. CDR3 nucleotides: TGCGCCAGCAGCCTTACAGGGCGCGAGCAGTACTTC.

The CDR3 loop reads CASSYSGGNYGYTF. DNA for the CDR3: TGTGCCAGCAGTTACTCGGGGGGGAACTATGGCTACACCTTC. This rearrangement joins TRBV6-5 to TRBJ1-2; TRBD1 is a possible D gene (5 bases). This CDR3 contains 14 residues. V dropped 0 bases and J dropped 2 bases, with 7 bases sitting between them. Germline-derived CDR1 and CDR2 are MNHEY and SVGAGI.

The V and J genes are TRBV7-9 and TRBJ2-5, with D unresolved. Germline assignment: CDR1 SEHNR and CDR2 FQNEAQ (reference sequence). The CDR3 length is 10 residues. Trimming stripped 5 bases from V and 9 bases from J, with 7 bases between. CDR3 coding DNA: TGTGCCAGCAGCCTAGGGCCCCAGTACTTC. Protein product: CASSLGPQYF. The full variable domain, its missing parts supplied by reference TRBV7-9 and TRBJ2-5, is DTGVSQNPRHKITKRGQNVTFRCDPISEHNRLYWYRQTLGQGPEFLTYFQNEAQLEKSRLLSDRFSAERPKGSFSTLEIQRTEQGDSAMYLCASSLGPQYFGPGTRLLVL.

The genes are TRBV4-1 and TRBJ2-1; tentative D call: TRBD2 (5 bases). Trimming removed 5 bases at V and 6 bases at J, with 5 bases between. Per germline, CDR1 MGHRA and CDR2 YSYEKL. CDR3 length: 11 amino acids. The CDR3 spells CASSGGNEQFF. CDR3 sequence (DNA): TGCGCCAGCAGCGGAGGCAATGAGCAGTTCTTC.

The chain employs TRBV5-5 and TRBJ2-1; D might be TRBD1 (6 bases). CDR1 SGHKS and CDR2 YYEKEE come from the germline V gene (reference sequence). This CDR3 comprises 15 residues. V lost 5 bases and J lost 8, with 20 bases in between. This chain's CDR3 is CASRSGTRDPHEQFF. CDR3 in DNA: TGTGCCAGCAGATCCGGGACACGGGACCCCCATGAGCAGTTCTTC. The full variable domain, rest sourced from reference TRBV5-5 and TRBJ2-1, is DAGVTQSPTHLIKTRGQQVTLRCSPISGHKSVSWYQQVLGQGPQFIFQYYEKEERGRGNFPDRFSARQFPNYSSELNVNALLLGDSALYLCASRSGTRDPHEQFFGPGTRLTVL.

The rearrangement links TRBV6-5 to TRBJ1-3; unclear D gene. V lost 0 bases to trimming and J lost 4 bases, with 13 bases between them. The CDR3 consists of 16 residues. The germline CDR1 and CDR2 sequences are MNHEY and SVGAGI. CDR3 DNA sequence: TGTGCCAGCAGTTACTCAACCGGACCGGTAGGAAACACCATATATTTT. Translating it yields CASSYSTGPVGNTIYF.

Worth noting for this clone: At one boundary the junction diverges from the germline segment, which might be a read error. The rearrangement joins TRBV6-4 to TRBJ2-2; the match to TRBD2 covers 8 bases. From germline, CDR1 is MRHNA and CDR2 SNTAGT. The CDR3 sequence is 16 residues long. The CDR3 sequence: CASSDIAGPHTGELFF. The CDR3 region has the DNA TGTGCCAGTAGTGACATAGCGGGACCACACACCGGGGAGCTGTTTTTT.

The genes are TRBV5-1 and TRBJ2-3, with D possibly being TRBD1 (5 bases). The CDR3 covers 14 residues. Germline loops: CDR1 SGHRS, CDR2 YFSETQ. V lost 1 base to trimming and J lost 6 bases, with 12 bases between them. The CDR3 sequence is CASSLTGHPDTQYF. Written as DNA, the CDR3 is TGCGCCAGCAGCTTGACCGGACACCCCGATACGCAGTATTTT. The full variable domain, with the rest looked up from reference TRBV5-1 and TRBJ2-3, is KAGVTQTPRYLIKTRGQQVTLSCSPISGHRSVSWYQQTPGQGLQFLFEYFSETQRNKGNFPGRFSGRQFSNSRSEMNVSTLELGDSALYLCASSLTGHPDTQYFGPGTRLTVL.

V and J are TRBV5-6 and TRBJ2-3; 12 nucleotides align to TRBD2. The CDR3 runs to 16 residues. V lost 2 bases and J lost 3; bases outside the gene matches: 4. Germline loops: CDR1 SGHDT, CDR2 YYEEEE. CDR3 region: CASSFELAGGTDTQYF. CDR3 nucleotide sequence: TGTGCCAGCAGCTTCGAACTAGCGGGAGGTACAGATACGCAGTATTTT.

This clone appeared a few times. The chain recombines TRBV28 with TRBJ2-3; 7 bases agree with TRBD1. V gave up 3 bases and J gave up 14 bases; unmatched junction bases: 8. The CDR3 consists of 12 residues. Germline values: CDR1 MDHEN, CDR2 SYDVKM. The DNA for the CDR3 is TGTGCCAGCAGTTTCCCGACAGGGACGGGGTATTTT. It specifies CASSFPTGTGYF.

This chain connects TRBV5-1 to TRBJ2-3; 13 nucleotides match TRBD2. CDR3 length: 17 residues. J lost 2 bases, V lost 5 bases, and 8 bases had no gene match. Germline lookup yields CDR1 SGHRS and CDR2 YFSETQ. CDR3 loop: CASRDGTSGIYTDTQYF. The DNA for the CDR3 is TGCGCCAGCAGAGATGGGACTAGCGGGATATACACAGATACGCAGTATTTT.